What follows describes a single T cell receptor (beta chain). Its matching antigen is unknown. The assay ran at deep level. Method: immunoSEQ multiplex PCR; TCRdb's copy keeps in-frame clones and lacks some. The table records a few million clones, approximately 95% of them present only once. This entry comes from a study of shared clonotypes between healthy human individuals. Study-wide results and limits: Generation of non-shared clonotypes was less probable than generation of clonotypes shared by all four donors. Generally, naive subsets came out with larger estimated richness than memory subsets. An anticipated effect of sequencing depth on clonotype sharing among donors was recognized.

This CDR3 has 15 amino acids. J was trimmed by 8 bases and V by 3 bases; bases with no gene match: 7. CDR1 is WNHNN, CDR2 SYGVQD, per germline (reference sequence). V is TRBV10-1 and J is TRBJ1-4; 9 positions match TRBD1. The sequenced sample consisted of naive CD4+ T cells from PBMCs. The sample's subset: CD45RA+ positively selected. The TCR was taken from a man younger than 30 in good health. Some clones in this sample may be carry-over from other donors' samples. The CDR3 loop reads CASSEGDRVREKLFF. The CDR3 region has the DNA TGCGCCAGCAGTGAAGGGGACAGGGTAAGGGAAAAACTGTTTTTT.